Given below is one TCR beta chain in context. Its antigen remains undetermined. One base away there is no much larger clone; base qualities are not given. The data originate from a study of cytomegalovirus exposure and HLA in healthy donors listed by TCRdb under 2017. At the level of the whole study: According to a later analysis, one platform produced both the roughly 120 validation repertoires and the 670 or so repertoires of the first cohort. Along with the roughly 670-subject first cohort, a separate validation cohort of around 110 different subjects was used. To predict cytomegalovirus infection status, the study combined high-throughput TCR immunosequencing, statistical association of individual TCRs with disease status, and machine learning. The study aimed to test whether signatures of past pathogen exposure could be identified by cataloging public T cell receptors.

The germline V gene encodes CDR1 SGHAT and CDR2 FQNNGV. The CDR3 goes from the cysteine to the phenylalanine over 15 residues. Only the CDR3 DNA stays, 45 bases, in frame from base 1. Here V drops 1 base and J drops 6 bases, and the junction holds 6 bases not matched to any gene. The donors belonged to the validation cohort of 90 to 150 subjects, which was separate from the roughly 700-subject first cohort. Overall results and qualifications from the work: In a later analysis, TCRs clustered in the first cohort were found to also tend to co-occur in the roughly 110 validation repertoires, with approximately 95% of cluster scores above 0. Cytomegalovirus status was reported to be diagnosed by the classifier with high specificity and sensitivity in both the original and validation cohorts. In vitro tests confirmed that a few of the cytomegalovirus-associated TCR beta chains recognize cytomegalovirus antigens. While some public TCRs were present in many individuals, most TCR sequences turned up only very rarely across donors. The authors suggested that the approach could potentially be extended to other disease states and immunological phenotypes. A total of about 150 TCR beta chains were listed by the study as associated with cytomegalovirus. The validation cohort had no HLA typing available for a later analysis, so co-occurrence within that cohort was assessed over all 130 or so repertoires.

Library generation was performed with the immunoSEQ multiplex PCR assay. Concerning the study's data processing: A statistical classification framework was built to diagnose cytomegalovirus status from the catalog of TCR beta chain sequences. This immuneACCESS table, as held by TCRdb, lists in-frame sequences with V and J called but not all clones. Of the missing ones, under half trace to an unresolved V gene in checked studies; the others have no known cause. The V and J calls and clone size come from that table; D and trimming were worked out from the DNA. The sample profile shows 250,000 to 400,000 clones; over 75% of them were found once. The ten largest clones represent approximately 0.96% of the sample.

What was sequenced was PBMCs. The chain joins TRBV11-2 to TRBJ1-5, with 7 bases in between that match TRBD1. The source of this sequence is a man aged 25-40 years in good health and CMV-seronegative. The CDR3 protein sequence reads: CASSLGTGVGQPQHF. The sequenced DNA: TGTGCCAGCAGCTTAGGTACAGGGGTGGGTCAGCCCCAGCATTTT.